This T cell receptor beta chain was sequenced during a study of blood T cell repertoires in COVID-19. Study-level information: The origin of the acute and convalescent COVID-19 samples was the United States, Italy and Spain.

Data came from immunoSEQ multiplex PCR; TCRdb stores just in-frame clones and leaves some out. Among about 210,000 clones listed, about 88% were seen once. Trimming stripped 5 bases from V and 1 base from J, with 12 bases between. Germline lookup yields CDR1 SEHNR and CDR2 FQNEAQ (reference sequence). This CDR3 is 15 amino acids long. The TCR sequence derives from a middle-aged woman with acute or convalescent COVID-19. Sequenced: peripheral blood. The chain couples TRBV7-9 to TRBJ1-3; D remains unclear. For the CDR3, the DNA is TGTGCCAGCAGCCCCCAGACACTTTCTGGAAACACCATATATTTT. Translation: CASSPQTLSGNTIYF.